This T cell receptor beta chain is from a study of CD8 T cells in Susac syndrome. The RNA, about 0.5 to 1 ug, was put through reverse transcription using random hexamers. immunoSEQ multiplex PCR amplified TCR beta CDR3 across 54 Vbeta, 13 Jbeta. One entry per CDR3 protein results from TCRdb running MiXCR on the immunoSEQ multiplex PCR reads. The data contain 100,000 to 150,000 distinct CDR3 sequences, around 94% of them singletons. Trimming removed 3 bases at V and 12 bases at J, with 15 bases between. Germline V lookup: CDR1 DFQATT, CDR2 SNEGSKA (reference sequence). This CDR3 spans 12 amino acids. Sequencing of TCR beta was carried out in blood CD8+ and CD4+ T cells. The controls, all healthy donors, were matched for age and sex. CD8+ and CD4+ T cells were negatively isolated; TEMRA cells were FACS-enriched.

The sequence derives from a human donor in good health. The chain recombines TRBV20-1 with TRBJ2-1; no definite D call. Material for sequencing was CD4+ T cells from PBMCs. CDR3 protein: CSASPEEKGQFF. CDR3 DNA sequence: TGCAGTGCTAGCCCTGAGGAAAAAGGGCAGTTCTTC.